The rows below give T cell receptor beta chains drawn from one sample of a study of blood T cells in healthy people across ages. MiXCR, run by TCRdb on the 5' RACE reads, gives a single entry per CDR3 protein. Of about 1.8 million distinct CDR3 sequences listed, roughly 49% are singletons. Sequenced: blood. All receptors come from a woman in her forties in good health. The CDR3 runs from the conserved cysteine through the conserved F or W. D genes are given only for firm matches. Clone size is shown for a subset of rows, as once, few, many or a class of expanded clone.

.	TRBV7-2	TRBJ1-2	.	TGTGCCAGCAACCCCAGGACGAACTATGGCTACACCTTC	CASNPRTNYGYTF
TRBD1	TRBV29-1	TRBJ2-5	.	TGCAGCGTCGGAGGACAGGGGGCTAGGGAGACCCAGTACTTC	CSVGGQGARETQYF
TRBD2	TRBV6-2/TRBV6-3	TRBJ2-4	.	TGTGCCAGCAGACTTGGACTAGCGGTGGCCAAAAACATTCAGTACTTC	CASRLGLAVAKNIQYF
TRBD2	TRBV7-2	TRBJ2-7	.	TGTGCCAGCAGCTTAAAAGCGGGGGGCCCCCACGAGCAGTACTTC	CASSLKAGGPHEQYF
TRBD1	TRBV4-1	TRBJ2-1	.	TGCGCCAGCAGCCAAGACCCCACCGGGACAGGATCCTACAATGAGCAGTTCTTC	CASSQDPTGTGSYNEQFF
TRBD1	TRBV20-1	TRBJ2-7	many	TGCAGTGCTGGGGACAGCTCCTACGAGCAGTACTTC	CSAGDSSYEQYF
.	TRBV12-3/TRBV12-4	TRBJ2-7	many	TGTGCCAGCAGCTTAGTAGGGGCGGGCGAGCAGTACTTC	CASSLVGAGEQYF
.	TRBV11-2	TRBJ2-4	.	TGTGCCAGCAGCTTAGTTTGGGGTTCCAAAAACATTCAGTACTTC	CASSLVWGSKNIQYF
.	TRBV29-1	TRBJ2-2	.	TGCAGCGCCCGGGTAAAGAACACCGGGGAGCTGTTTTTT	CSARVKNTGELFF
.	TRBV2	TRBJ1-5	.	TGTGCCAGCAGCCGGGACCGCCAACGCCAGGGTCAGCCCCAGCATTTT	CASSRDRQRQGQPQHF
.	TRBV29-1	TRBJ1-2	.	TGCAGCGCCTTTCAGGATTTTTTCTATGGCTACACCTTC	CSAFQDFFYGYTF
.	TRBV11-2	TRBJ2-1	.	TGTGCCAGCAGCTTAGGGGGGCTAAGAGATTCCTACAATGAGCAGTTCTTC	CASSLGGLRDSYNEQFF
.	TRBV11-2	TRBJ2-5	.	TGTGCCAGCAGACTCGAGGGGATCGTAGGAGAGACCCAGTACTTC	CASRLEGIVGETQYF